This paragraph reports one TCR beta chain. Its antigen remains undetermined. No much larger clone exists at a distance of one base, and base qualities are not known. A distance of 6 bases separates the germline ends of V and J, which lose 1 base and 0 bases respectively. From the cysteine through the phenylalanine, the CDR3 covers 14 amino acids. Kept here is only the CDR3 DNA, which spans 42 bases and is read in frame from base 1. The germline V gene specifies MNHNS as CDR1 and SASEGT as CDR2. In light of the paper, this sample's time point label describes: baseline before first vaccination. Vaccinee samples were obtained from the UK trials COV001 and COV002, which included a single-blind randomized controlled phase 2/3 trial of AZD1222 (ChAdOx1 nCoV-19) in healthy adults. Trial participant PBMC samples were collected at day 0 and day 28 after the second dose for TCRbeta chain sequencing. The CDR3 regions of human TCRbeta chains were analyzed by immunosequencing. In the original analysis: TCRs in the repertoires were compared against a reference library of SARS-CoV-2-specific TCRs that had been generated with the MIRA antigen-specificity platform. Breadth meant the fraction of unique TCRs that were SARS-CoV-2-associated, whereas depth meant the fraction of total T cells that were SARS-CoV-2-associated. Using the MIRA data, each spike-specific TCR was assigned both to the spike region to which the TCR was reactive and to a CD4 or CD8 class. Log10-transformed breadth and depth values were compared by one-way ANOVA with Sidak's multiple comparisons tests. TCRdb took this table from immuneACCESS and kept in-frame rearrangements with V and J called. Such tables lack part of the clones; where checked against another copy, unresolved V genes explain under half of the gap, and the rest is unexplained. The V and J calls and clone size were taken over from that table, and D and trimming were inferred from the DNA. The sample yields around 150,000 clones; approximately 90% were counted once. Jointly, the top ten make up 1.3% to 1.5% of the sample.

These data belong to a study of T cell responses to AZD1222 COVID-19 vaccine (dated by TCRdb to the early 2020s). Concerning the study at large: Because spike-specific TCR depth and breadth did not differ between the two schedules, AZD1222 recipients who got a second dose at roughly 4 weeks were pooled with those who got a second dose at roughly 12 weeks. TCR sequencing was performed for 230 to 250 trial participants, of whom approximately 200 were given two doses of AZD1222 and about 25 were given two doses of MenACWY control vaccine. Enrollment into the trials was organized by age into subgroups of 18-55, 56-69 and 70-plus years, and those subgroups contained 148, 28 and 57 TCR-sequenced participants, respectively.

Findings and caveats that apply to the study as a whole: Reportedly, almost half of the unique spike-specific TCRs recognized epitopes lying outside the regions that are mutated in the B.1.351 and B.1.1.7 variants. Conclusions about previously exposed vaccinees were limited because only a handful of AZD1222 recipients were SARS-CoV-2 seropositive at baseline. The whole spike protein was spanned by vaccine-associated CD4 TCRs, and dominant responses were seen in regions 160-218 and 743-854. The 56-69-year group was small, and its depth increase did not reach significance, likely because of low power. After two AZD1222 doses, spike-specific TCR breadth and depth were significantly higher than at day 0 and than in MenACWY recipients. Because no samples from the day 14 peak response were available, repertoires could be characterized only after the peak T cell response. Participants were mostly white British, with more females than males. The authors suggested clonal diversity may have been underestimated.

The chain employs TRBV6-1 and TRBJ1-1, with no reliable assignment of the D segment. The sequencing used peripheral blood, collected on day 0 of AZD1222 vaccination. This TCR was recovered from an adult in good health. The DNA is TGTGCCAGCAGTGAAGGGACGGTGAACACTGAAGCTTTCTTT. Translated, it gives CASSEGTVNTEAFF.